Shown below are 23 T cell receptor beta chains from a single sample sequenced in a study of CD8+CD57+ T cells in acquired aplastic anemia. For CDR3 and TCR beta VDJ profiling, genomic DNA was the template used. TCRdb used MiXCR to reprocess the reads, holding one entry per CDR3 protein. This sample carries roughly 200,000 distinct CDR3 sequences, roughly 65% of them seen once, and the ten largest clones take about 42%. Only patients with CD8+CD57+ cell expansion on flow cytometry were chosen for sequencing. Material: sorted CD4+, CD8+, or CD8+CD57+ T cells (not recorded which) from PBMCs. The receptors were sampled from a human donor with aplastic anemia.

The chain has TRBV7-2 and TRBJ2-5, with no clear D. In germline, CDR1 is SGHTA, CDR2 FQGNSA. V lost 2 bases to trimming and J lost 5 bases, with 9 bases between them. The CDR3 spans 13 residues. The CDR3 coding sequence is TGTGCCAGCAGCTTACCCATTGAGGAGACCCAGTACTTC. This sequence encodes CASSLPIEETQYF.

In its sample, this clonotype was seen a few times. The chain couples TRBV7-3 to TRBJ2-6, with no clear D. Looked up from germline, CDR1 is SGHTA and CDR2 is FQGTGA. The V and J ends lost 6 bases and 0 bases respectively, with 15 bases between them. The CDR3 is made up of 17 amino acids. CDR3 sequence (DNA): TGTGCCAGCAGTCGCGTCTTCGGCAGCTCTGGGGCCAACGTCCTGACTTTC. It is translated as CASSRVFGSSGANVLTF.

In DNA, the CDR3 is TGCAGTGCCGCAGGTGCCTACAATGAGCAGTTCTTC. Translating gives CSAAGAYNEQFF. The chain carries TRBV20-1 and TRBJ2-1; no reliable D call. Germline V gene data show CDR1 as DFQATT and CDR2 as SNEGSKA (reference sequence). This CDR3 has 12 residues. V dropped 6 bases and J dropped 2 bases, with 8 bases sitting between them.

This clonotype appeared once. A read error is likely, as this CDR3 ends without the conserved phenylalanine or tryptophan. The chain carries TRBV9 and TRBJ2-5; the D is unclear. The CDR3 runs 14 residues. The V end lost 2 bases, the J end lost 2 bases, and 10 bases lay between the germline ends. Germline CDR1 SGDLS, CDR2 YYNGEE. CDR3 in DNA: TGTGCCAGCAGCGTTAAACCTCTTCAAGAGACCCAGTACCTC. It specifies CASSVKPLQETQYL.

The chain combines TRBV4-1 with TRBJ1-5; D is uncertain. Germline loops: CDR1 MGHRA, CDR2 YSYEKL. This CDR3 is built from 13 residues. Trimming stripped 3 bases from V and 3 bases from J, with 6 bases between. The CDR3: CASSQAFNQPQHF. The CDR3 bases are TGCGCCAGCAGCCAGGCGTTCAATCAGCCCCAGCATTTT.

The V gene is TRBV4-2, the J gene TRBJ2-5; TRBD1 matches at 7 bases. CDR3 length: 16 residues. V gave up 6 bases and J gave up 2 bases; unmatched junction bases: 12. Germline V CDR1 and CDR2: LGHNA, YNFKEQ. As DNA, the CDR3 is TGTGCCAGCAGTCGTGGACAGGAATCCTATCAAGAGACCCAGTACTTC. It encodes CASSRGQESYQETQYF.

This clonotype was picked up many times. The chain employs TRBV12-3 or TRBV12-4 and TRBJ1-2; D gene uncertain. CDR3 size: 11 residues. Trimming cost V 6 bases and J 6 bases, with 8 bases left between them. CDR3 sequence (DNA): TGTGCCAGCAGCCCGGGTAATGGCTACACCTTC. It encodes CASSPGNGYTF.

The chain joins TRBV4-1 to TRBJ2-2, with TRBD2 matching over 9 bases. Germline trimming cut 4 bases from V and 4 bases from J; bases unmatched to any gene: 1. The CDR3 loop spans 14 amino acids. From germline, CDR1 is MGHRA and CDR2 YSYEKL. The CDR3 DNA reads TGCGCCAGCAGCCCTAGCGGGATCACCGGGGAGCTGTTTTTT. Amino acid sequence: CASSPSGITGELFF.

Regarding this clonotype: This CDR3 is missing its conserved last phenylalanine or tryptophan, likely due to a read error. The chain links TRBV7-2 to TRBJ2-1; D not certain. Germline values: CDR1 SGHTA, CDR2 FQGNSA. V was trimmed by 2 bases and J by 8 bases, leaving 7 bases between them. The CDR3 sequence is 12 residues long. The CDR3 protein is CASSLSEYEQFC. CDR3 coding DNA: TGTGCCAGCAGCTTATCGGAGTATGAGCAGTTCTGC.

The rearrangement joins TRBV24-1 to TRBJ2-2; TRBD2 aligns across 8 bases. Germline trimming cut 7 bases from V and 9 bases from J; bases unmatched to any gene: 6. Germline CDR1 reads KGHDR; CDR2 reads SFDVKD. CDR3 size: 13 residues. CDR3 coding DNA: TGTGCCACCAGCAACCGGGGGGGACGGGAGCTGTTTTTT. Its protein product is CATSNRGGRELFF.

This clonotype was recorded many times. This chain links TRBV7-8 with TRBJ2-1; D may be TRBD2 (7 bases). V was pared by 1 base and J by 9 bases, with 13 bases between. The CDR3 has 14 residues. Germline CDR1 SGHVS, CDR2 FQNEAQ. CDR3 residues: CASSLVGGGGEQFF. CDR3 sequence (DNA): TGTGCCAGCAGCTTAGTGGGAGGGGGGGGTGAGCAGTTCTTC.

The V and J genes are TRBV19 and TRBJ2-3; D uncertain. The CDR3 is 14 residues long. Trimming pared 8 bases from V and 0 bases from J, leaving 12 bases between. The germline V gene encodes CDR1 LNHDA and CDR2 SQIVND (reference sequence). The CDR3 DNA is TGTGCCAGTTCAGTCGGGCCTAGCACAGATACGCAGTATTTT. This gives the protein CASSVGPSTDTQYF.

CDR3 nucleotides: TGTGCCATCAGTGGCGGGGGGGACTCCCTCACAGATACGCAGTATTTT. It encodes CAISGGGDSLTDTQYF. V is TRBV10-3 and J is TRBJ2-3; 9 bases map to TRBD2. The germline CDR1 and CDR2 sequences are ENHRY and SYGVKD. The CDR3 contains 16 residues. V trimming: 4 bases; J trimming: 2 bases; junction bases outside the gene matches: 7.

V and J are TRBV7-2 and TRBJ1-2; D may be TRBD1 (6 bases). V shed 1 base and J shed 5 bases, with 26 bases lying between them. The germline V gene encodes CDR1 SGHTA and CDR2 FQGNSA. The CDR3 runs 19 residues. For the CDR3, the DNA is TGTGCCAGCAGCTTAGGTTCGGCGCTAGGGGGACGGGGTTCTTATGGCTACACCTTC. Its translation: CASSLGSALGGRGSYGYTF.

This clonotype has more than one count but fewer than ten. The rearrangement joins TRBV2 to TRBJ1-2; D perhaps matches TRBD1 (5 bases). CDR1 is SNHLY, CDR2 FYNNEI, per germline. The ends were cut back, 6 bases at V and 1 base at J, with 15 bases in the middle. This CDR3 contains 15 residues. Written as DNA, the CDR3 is TGTGCCAGCAGAACTGGGACCTATCTTAACTATGGCTACACCTTC. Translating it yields CASRTGTYLNYGYTF.

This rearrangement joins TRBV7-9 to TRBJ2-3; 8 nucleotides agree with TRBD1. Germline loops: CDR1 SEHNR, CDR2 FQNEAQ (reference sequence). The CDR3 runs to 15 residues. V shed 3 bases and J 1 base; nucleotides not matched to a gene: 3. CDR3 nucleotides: TGTGCCAGCAGCTTCTCGGGACAGGGCACAGATACGCAGTATTTT. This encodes CASSFSGQGTDTQYF. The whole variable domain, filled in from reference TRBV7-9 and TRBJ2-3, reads DTGVSQNPRHKITKRGQNVTFRCDPISEHNRLYWYRQTLGQGPEFLTYFQNEAQLEKSRLLSDRFSAERPKGSFSTLEIQRTEQGDSAMYLCASSFSGQGTDTQYFGPGTRLTVL.

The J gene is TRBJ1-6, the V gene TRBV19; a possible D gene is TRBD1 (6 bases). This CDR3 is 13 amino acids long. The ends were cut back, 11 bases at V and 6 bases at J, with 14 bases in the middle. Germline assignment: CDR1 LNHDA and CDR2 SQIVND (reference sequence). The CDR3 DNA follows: TGTGCCGCGCGGGAACAGGGTAATTCACCCCTCCACTTT. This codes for CAAREQGNSPLHF.

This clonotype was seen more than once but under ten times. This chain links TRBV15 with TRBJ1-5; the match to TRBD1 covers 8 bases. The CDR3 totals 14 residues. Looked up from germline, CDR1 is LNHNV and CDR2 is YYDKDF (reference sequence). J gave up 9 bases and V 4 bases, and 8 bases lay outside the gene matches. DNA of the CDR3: TGTGCCACCAGCATCGGACAGGGACTACGGCCCCAGCATTTT. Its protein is CATSIGQGLRPQHF.

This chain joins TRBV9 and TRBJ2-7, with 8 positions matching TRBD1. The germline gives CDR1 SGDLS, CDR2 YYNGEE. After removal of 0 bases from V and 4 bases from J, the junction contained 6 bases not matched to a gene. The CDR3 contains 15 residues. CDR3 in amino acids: CASSVGQGPLYEQYF. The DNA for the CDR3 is TGTGCCAGCAGCGTAGGACAGGGGCCCTTATACGAGCAGTACTTC.

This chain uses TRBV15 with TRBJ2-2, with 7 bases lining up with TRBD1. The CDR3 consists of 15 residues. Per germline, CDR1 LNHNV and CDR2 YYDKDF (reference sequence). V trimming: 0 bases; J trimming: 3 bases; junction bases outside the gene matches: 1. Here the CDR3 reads CATSREQGYTGELFF. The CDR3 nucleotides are TGTGCCACCAGCAGAGAACAGGGGTACACCGGGGAGCTGTTTTTT.

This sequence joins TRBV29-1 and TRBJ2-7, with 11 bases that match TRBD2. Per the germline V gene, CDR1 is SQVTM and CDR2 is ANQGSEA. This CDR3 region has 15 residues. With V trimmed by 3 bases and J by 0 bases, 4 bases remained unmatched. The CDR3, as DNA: TGCAGCGTTGATGTAGCGGGGGGGATCTCCTACGAGCAGTACTTC. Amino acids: CSVDVAGGISYEQYF.

Written as DNA, the CDR3 is TGTGCCACCAGTGATGCTGTAGACTCCTACAATGAGCAGTTCTTC. It codes for CATSDAVDSYNEQFF. The chain employs TRBV24-1 and TRBJ2-1; no reliable D call. CDR3 length: 15 residues. Between the trimmed V and J ends, which lost 3 bases and 0 bases, there was a span of 8 bases. Germline V gene lookup returns CDR1 KGHDR and CDR2 SFDVKD.

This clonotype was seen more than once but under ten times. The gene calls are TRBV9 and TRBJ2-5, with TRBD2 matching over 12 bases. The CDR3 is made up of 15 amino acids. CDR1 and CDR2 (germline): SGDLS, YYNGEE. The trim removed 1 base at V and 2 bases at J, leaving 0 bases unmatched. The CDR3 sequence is CASSVLAGGQETQYF. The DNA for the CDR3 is TGTGCCAGCAGCGTACTAGCGGGGGGGCAAGAGACCCAGTACTTC.